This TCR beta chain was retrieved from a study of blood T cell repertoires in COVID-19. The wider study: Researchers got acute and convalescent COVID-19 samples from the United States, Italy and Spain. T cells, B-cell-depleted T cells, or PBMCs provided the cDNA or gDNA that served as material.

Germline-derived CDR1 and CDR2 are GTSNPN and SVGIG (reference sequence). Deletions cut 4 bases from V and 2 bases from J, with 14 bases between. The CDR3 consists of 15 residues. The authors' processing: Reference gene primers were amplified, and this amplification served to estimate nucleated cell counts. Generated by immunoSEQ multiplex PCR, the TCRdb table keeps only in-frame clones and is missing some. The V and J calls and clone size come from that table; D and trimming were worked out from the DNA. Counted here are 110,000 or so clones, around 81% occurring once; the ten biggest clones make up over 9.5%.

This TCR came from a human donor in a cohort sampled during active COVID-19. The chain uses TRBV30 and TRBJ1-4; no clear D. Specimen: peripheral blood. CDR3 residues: CAWNGPGVTNEKLFF. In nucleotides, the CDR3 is TGTGCCTGGAACGGCCCCGGGGTTACTAATGAAAAACTGTTTTTT.